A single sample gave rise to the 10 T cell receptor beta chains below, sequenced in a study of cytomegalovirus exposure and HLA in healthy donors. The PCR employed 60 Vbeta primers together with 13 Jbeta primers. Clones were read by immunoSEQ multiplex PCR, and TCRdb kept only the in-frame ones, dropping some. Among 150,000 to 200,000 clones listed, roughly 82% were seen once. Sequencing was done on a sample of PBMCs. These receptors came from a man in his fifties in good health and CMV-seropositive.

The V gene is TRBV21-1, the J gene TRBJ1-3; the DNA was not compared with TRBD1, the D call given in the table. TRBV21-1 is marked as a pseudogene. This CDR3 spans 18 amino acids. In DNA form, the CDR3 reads TGTGCCAGCACCGAGGGACAGGGTCCCCTCCGGTCTGGAAACACCATATATTTT. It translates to CASTEGQGPLRSGNTIYF.

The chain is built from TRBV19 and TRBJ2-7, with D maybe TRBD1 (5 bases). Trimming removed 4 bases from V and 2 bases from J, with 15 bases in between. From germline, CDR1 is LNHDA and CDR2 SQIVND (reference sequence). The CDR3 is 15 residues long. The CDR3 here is CASSTSLTVPYEQYF. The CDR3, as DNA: TGTGCCAGTAGTACCTCCCTGACAGTCCCCTACGAGCAGTACTTC.

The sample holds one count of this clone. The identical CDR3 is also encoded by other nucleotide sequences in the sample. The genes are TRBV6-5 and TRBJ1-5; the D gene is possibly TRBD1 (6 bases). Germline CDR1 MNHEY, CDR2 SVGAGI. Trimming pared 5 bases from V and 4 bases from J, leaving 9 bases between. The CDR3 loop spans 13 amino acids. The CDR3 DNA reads TGTGCCAGCAGTCGGCAGGGGAATCAGCCCCAGCATTTT. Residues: CASSRQGNQPQHF.

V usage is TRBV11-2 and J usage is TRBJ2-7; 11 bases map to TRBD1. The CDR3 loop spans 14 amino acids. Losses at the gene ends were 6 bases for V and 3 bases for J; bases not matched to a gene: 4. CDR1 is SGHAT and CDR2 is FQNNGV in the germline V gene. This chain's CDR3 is CASSWGTGGYEQYF. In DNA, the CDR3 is TGTGCCAGCAGTTGGGGGACAGGGGGCTACGAGCAGTACTTC.

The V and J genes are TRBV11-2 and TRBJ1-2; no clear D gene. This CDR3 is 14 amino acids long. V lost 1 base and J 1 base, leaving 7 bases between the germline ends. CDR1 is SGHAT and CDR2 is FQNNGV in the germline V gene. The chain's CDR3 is CASSLAAGNYGYTF. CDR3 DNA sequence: TGTGCCAGCAGCTTAGCTGCGGGTAACTATGGCTACACCTTC.

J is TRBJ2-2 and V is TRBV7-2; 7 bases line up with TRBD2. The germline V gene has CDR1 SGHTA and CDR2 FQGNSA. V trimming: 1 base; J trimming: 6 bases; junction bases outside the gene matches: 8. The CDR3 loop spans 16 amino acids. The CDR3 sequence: CASSLVSRAGAGELFF. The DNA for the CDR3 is TGTGCCAGCAGCTTAGTCTCTCGTGCGGGAGCCGGGGAGCTGTTTTTT.

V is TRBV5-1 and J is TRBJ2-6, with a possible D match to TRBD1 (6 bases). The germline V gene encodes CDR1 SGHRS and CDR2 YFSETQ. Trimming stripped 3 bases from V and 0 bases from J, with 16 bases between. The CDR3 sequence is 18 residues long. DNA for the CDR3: TGCGCCAGCAGCTCACCGGGACATGCGGACTCTGGGGCCAACGTCCTGACTTTC. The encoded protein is CASSSPGHADSGANVLTF.

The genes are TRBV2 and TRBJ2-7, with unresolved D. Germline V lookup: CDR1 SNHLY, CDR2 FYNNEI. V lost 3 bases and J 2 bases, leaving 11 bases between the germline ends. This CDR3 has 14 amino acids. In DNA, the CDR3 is TGTGCCAGCAGTGAGAGAGGTCCTCCCTACGAGCAGTACTTC. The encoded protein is CASSERGPPYEQYF. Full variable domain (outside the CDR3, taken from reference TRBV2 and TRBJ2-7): EPEVTQTPSHQVTQMGQEVILRCVPISNHLYFYWYRQILGQKVEFLVSFYNNEISEKSEIFDDQFSVERPDGSNFTLKIRSTKLEDSAMYFCASSERGPPYEQYFGPGTRLTVT.

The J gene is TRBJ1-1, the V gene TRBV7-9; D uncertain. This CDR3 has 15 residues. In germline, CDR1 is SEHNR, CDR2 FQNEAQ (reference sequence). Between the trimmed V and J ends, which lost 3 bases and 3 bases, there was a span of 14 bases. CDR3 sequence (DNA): TGTGCCAGCAGCTTGTCAGGAAGTCTGGACACTGAAGCTTTCTTT. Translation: CASSLSGSLDTEAFF.

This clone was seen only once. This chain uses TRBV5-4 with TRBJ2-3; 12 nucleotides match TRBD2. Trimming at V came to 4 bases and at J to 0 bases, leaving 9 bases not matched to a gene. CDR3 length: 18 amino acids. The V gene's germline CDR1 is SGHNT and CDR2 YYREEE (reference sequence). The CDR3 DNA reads TGTGCCAGCAGCATCCGACTAGCGGGGGACCCTAGCACAGATACGCAGTATTTT. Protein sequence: CASSIRLAGDPSTDTQYF.